This TCR beta chain was obtained from a study of T cell repertoires in cytomegalovirus infection. Notes on the study in general: Dominating the ex vivo response were HLA-C-restricted CMV-specific TCR beta clonotypes.

This CDR3 comprises 15 residues. Germline lookup yields CDR1 MGHRA and CDR2 YSYEKL. V gave up 0 bases and J gave up 4 bases; unmatched junction bases: 3. In TCRdb, the reads were re-called with MiXCR into one record per CDR3 protein. The top ten hold roughly an eighth of the sample, which has hundreds of thousands of distinct CDR3 sequences, roughly 31% seen once. As concerns this clonotype: The antigen remains unidentified.

This receptor was obtained from a human donor in good health (CMV status not recorded). Some clones in this sample may be carry-over from other donors' samples. Material: PBMCs. The genes are TRBV4-1 and TRBJ2-7; 10 nucleotides agree with TRBD2. For the CDR3, the DNA is TGCGCCAGCAGCCAAGAGCTAGCGGGGGTATACGAGCAGTACTTC. Amino acid sequence: CASSQELAGVYEQYF.